This passage covers 32 T cell receptor beta chains from one sample sequenced in a study of STAT5B mutations in CD4+ large granular lymphocyte leukemia (dated by TCRdb to the early 2020s). Library preparation used the immunoSEQ multiplex PCR assay. Sourced from immuneACCESS, this table was stored by TCRdb with only in-frame sequences that have V and J called. A share of the clones is absent; for the studies checked, an unresolved V gene accounts for under half, and the remainder has no known explanation. The sample table contains tens of thousands of clones; only one count was recorded for 85% of them. The ten biggest clones cover around 1.2% of the sample. Sequenced: CD4+ T cells from blood buffy coats. Receptors were obtained from a human donor in good health.

The V call is TRBV5-1, the J call TRBJ2-7; a weak D match, TRBD2 (6 bases). The ends were cut back, 0 bases at V and 5 bases at J, with 15 bases in the middle. Germline V lookup: CDR1 SGHRS, CDR2 YFSETQ. The CDR3 covers 15 residues. The CDR3, as DNA: TGCGCCAGCAGCTTGGCCGGCAGGAGGGGCGACGAGCAGTACTTC. As protein: CASSLAGRRGDEQYF.

This rearrangement joins TRBV30 to TRBJ1-4; D is ambiguous. CDR1 is GTSNPN, CDR2 SVGIG, per germline (reference sequence). Trimming took off 3 bases at V and 10 bases at J, with 9 bases between the two ends. This CDR3 region has 11 residues. The chain's CDR3 is CAWSLDGKLFF. The CDR3 DNA follows: TGTGCCTGGAGCCTGGATGGAAAACTGTTTTTT.

V and J are TRBV25-1 and TRBJ2-1; D is perhaps TRBD2 (5 bases). The germline V gene encodes CDR1 MGHDK and CDR2 SYGVNS. Trimming shortened V by 1 base and J by 6 bases, and 10 bases separated the two germline ends. The CDR3 contains 14 residues. CDR3 region: CASSEFGLLNEQFF. The CDR3 coding sequence is TGTGCCAGCAGTGAATTCGGACTGCTCAATGAGCAGTTCTTC.

This chain connects TRBV5-1 to TRBJ2-3; the D is unclear. The CDR3 runs 13 residues. Germline values: CDR1 SGHRS, CDR2 YFSETQ. The V gene lost 2 bases and the J gene lost 1 base, with 5 bases spanning the gap. The CDR3 protein is CASSFSGTDTQYF. The CDR3 nucleotides are TGCGCCAGCAGCTTTTCGGGCACAGATACGCAGTATTTT. The whole variable domain, remainder taken from reference TRBV5-1 and TRBJ2-3, is KAGVTQTPRYLIKTRGQQVTLSCSPISGHRSVSWYQQTPGQGLQFLFEYFSETQRNKGNFPGRFSGRQFSNSRSEMNVSTLELGDSALYLCASSFSGTDTQYFGPGTRLTVL.

This clone appeared a single time. The chain employs TRBV5-6 and TRBJ2-6; 9 bases are shared with TRBD1. The CDR3 covers 15 residues. CDR1 is SGHDT and CDR2 is YYEEEE in the germline V gene. V lost 9 bases to trimming and J lost 2 bases; unmatched junction nucleotides: 6. The CDR3 sequence is CATDRGLPGANVLTF. CDR3 DNA sequence: TGTGCCACAGACAGGGGGTTACCTGGGGCCAACGTCCTGACTTTC. Based on the CDR3 plus reference TRBV5-6 and TRBJ2-6, the full variable domain is DAGVTQSPTHLIKTRGQQVTLRCSPKSGHDTVSWYQQALGQGPQFIFQYYEEEERQRGNFPDRFSGHQFPNYSSELNVNALLLGDSALYLCATDRGLPGANVLTFGAGSRLTVL.

A remark on this clone: Sequence at one end of the junction differs from germline and may be a read error. The chain joins TRBV7-4 to TRBJ2-6; 10 positions agree with TRBD2. This CDR3 is built from 13 residues. The germline gives CDR1 SGHVT, CDR2 SQSDAQ. Here the CDR3 DNA reads TGTGCCAGCAGCTTAGCTTGGACTAGCGGACCCCTCTGG. Its protein product is CASSLAWTSGPLW.

In this sample, this clone turned up once. The rearrangement joins TRBV15 to TRBJ1-6, with D possibly matching TRBD1 (5 bases). Germline CDR1 and CDR2: LNHNV and YYDKDF (reference sequence). The ends were cut back, 5 bases at V and 7 bases at J, with 15 bases in the middle. This CDR3 comprises 15 residues. CDR3 coding DNA: TGTGCCACCAGCGATGACAGCTTTGGGAATTCACCCCTCCACTTT. This sequence encodes CATSDDSFGNSPLHF.

This clone was observed a few times. The chain couples TRBV7-2 to TRBJ1-1; D ambiguous. The CDR3 totals 14 residues. Germline V gene sequence: CDR1 SGHTA, CDR2 FQGNSA. Deletions cut 5 bases from V and 1 base from J, with 11 bases between. CDR3 residues: CASSPGWRNTEAFF. The CDR3 nucleotides are TGTGCCAGCAGCCCGGGGTGGAGGAACACTGAAGCTTTCTTT.

V usage is TRBV12-5 and J usage is TRBJ2-5; either TRBD1 or TRBD2 may supply D (7 bases each). The V and J ends lost 6 bases and 3 bases respectively, with 11 bases between them. The CDR3 contains 13 residues. Germline assignment: CDR1 LGHNT and CDR2 FRNRAP. CDR3: CASGSGTEETQYF. Here the CDR3 DNA reads TGTGCTAGTGGCAGCGGGACAGAAGAGACCCAGTACTTC.

CDR3 coding DNA: TGTGCCAGCAGCTTATCGGCGGGGAACACTGAAGCTTTCTTT. It translates to CASSLSAGNTEAFF. This chain connects TRBV7-6 to TRBJ1-1; D remains ambiguous. CDR1 and CDR2 from the germline V gene are SGHVS and FNYEAQ. The CDR3 has 14 amino acids. V lost 2 bases and J lost 1, with 8 bases in between.

This chain connects TRBV10-3 to TRBJ1-5; D is ambiguous. V was clipped by 2 bases and J by 2 bases, with 7 bases between them. The CDR3 sequence is 14 residues long. Germline V lookup: CDR1 ENHRY, CDR2 SYGVKD. The CDR3, as DNA: TGTGCCATCAGTGAGAGAATGGGCAATCAGCCCCAGCATTTT. Translated, it gives CAISERMGNQPQHF.

V gene TRBV15 combines with J gene TRBJ1-4; a weak D match, TRBD1 (6 bases). V lost 0 bases and J lost 3, with 17 bases in between. Germline V CDR1 and CDR2: LNHNV, YYDKDF (reference sequence). The CDR3 spans 18 residues. Written as DNA, the CDR3 is TGTGCCACCAGCAGAGAAATGGGACATAATCCTTCTAATGAAAAACTGTTTTTT. Its translation is CATSREMGHNPSNEKLFF.

The chain is built from TRBV30 and TRBJ2-3; D is possibly TRBD1 (6 bases). Germline-derived CDR1 and CDR2 are GTSNPN and SVGIG (reference sequence). The CDR3 totals 14 residues. Trimming pared 1 base from V and 7 bases from J, leaving 15 bases between. The CDR3 coding sequence is TGTGCCTGGAGTGATAACAGGGACCCGAATACGCAGTATTTT. Its translation is CAWSDNRDPNTQYF. Variable domain in full (rest from reference TRBV30 and TRBJ2-3): SQTIHQWPATLVQPVGSPLSLECTVEGTSNPNLYWYRQAAGRGLQLLFYSVGIGQISSEVPQNLSASRPQDRQFILSSKKLLLSDSGFYLCAWSDNRDPNTQYFGPGTRLTVL.

This clone was recorded only once. The chain carries TRBV7-6 and TRBJ1-1, with D perhaps matching TRBD1 (5 bases). V lost 3 bases and J lost 4, with 9 bases in between. The CDR3 consists of 13 residues. Germline V gives CDR1 SGHVS, CDR2 FNYEAQ. CDR3 residues: CASSFGQATEAFF. DNA of the CDR3: TGTGCCAGCAGCTTTGGACAAGCCACTGAAGCTTTCTTT.

This clone has a single count. The chain has TRBV6-5 and TRBJ2-5; 10 bases fit TRBD1. Trimming at V came to 5 bases and at J to 5 bases, leaving 8 bases not matched to a gene. The CDR3 covers 15 residues. CDR1 MNHEY and CDR2 SVGAGI come from the germline V gene. Here the CDR3 DNA reads TGTGCCAGCAGTCGTGACAGGGGGCTAGGGGAGACCCAGTACTTC. The encoded protein is CASSRDRGLGETQYF.

The CDR3 region has the DNA TGTGCCAGCTCATTCCTGACCGAGCGCACAGATACGCAGTATTTT. Translated, it gives CASSFLTERTDTQYF. The chain carries TRBV18 and TRBJ2-3; D uncertain. The germline CDR1 and CDR2 sequences are KGHSH and LQKENI. The ends were cut back, 5 bases at V and 1 base at J, with 13 bases in the middle. The CDR3 is made up of 15 amino acids.

V usage is TRBV28 and J usage is TRBJ2-1, with TRBD2 matching over 11 bases. Trimming took 6 bases from V and 10 from J; bases not matched to a gene: 11. Germline CDR1 MDHEN, CDR2 SYDVKM. The CDR3 extends over 15 amino acids. CDR3 amino acids: CASSLAGGPLSEQFF. As DNA, the CDR3 is TGTGCCAGCAGCTTAGCGGGAGGGCCGCTATCGGAGCAGTTCTTC.

This clone was counted a single time. The rearrangement links TRBV29-1 to TRBJ2-4; TRBD1 might be the D (6 bases). The length of the CDR3 is 20 residues. The V end was cut by 5 bases, the J end by 0 bases, with 29 bases between. CDR1 and CDR2 from the germline V gene are SQVTM and ANQGSEA. CDR3 nucleotides: TGCAGCGTTCCTCGACGACAGGCGAAAATCATCAAGGCAGCCAAAAACATTCAGTACTTC. Its translation: CSVPRRQAKIIKAAKNIQYF.

The table lists this clone with a few counts. The V and J genes are TRBV9 and TRBJ1-6, with D uncertain. This CDR3 is built from 13 residues. The germline V gene encodes CDR1 SGDLS and CDR2 YYNGEE. With 3 bases removed from V and 13 bases from J, the gap between germline ends came to 14 bases. CDR3 DNA: TGTGCCAGCAGCGGGCTAACCGGAAATCCCCTCCACTTT. It codes for CASSGLTGNPLHF.

This chain links TRBV6-6 with TRBJ2-7, with 7 positions matching TRBD1. The V segment lost 7 bases and the J segment 2 bases; nucleotides outside the gene matches: 11. CDR3 length: 15 residues. The germline V gene has CDR1 MNHNY and CDR2 SVGAGI (reference sequence). The CDR3 DNA sequence: TGTGCCAGCACTCGTTCGGGGACAGTAACCTACGAGCAGTACTTC. Protein: CASTRSGTVTYEQYF.

The chain joins TRBV5-4 to TRBJ2-5, with D unresolved. V was trimmed by 3 bases and J by 5 bases, leaving 11 bases between them. There are 13 residues in the CDR3. CDR1 and CDR2 (germline): SGHNT, YYREEE (reference sequence). The CDR3, as DNA: TGTGCCAGCAGCTGGACGACGAGGGAGACCCAGTACTTC. It yields the protein CASSWTTRETQYF.

The chain couples TRBV4-1 to TRBJ2-7, with a tentative D call TRBD2 (5 bases). The CDR3 contains 15 residues. Germline lookup yields CDR1 MGHRA and CDR2 YSYEKL. Between the trimmed V and J ends, which lost 1 base and 2 bases, there was a span of 12 bases. Here the CDR3 DNA reads TGCGCCAGCAGCCAAGCGACCGTGGGAGCCTACGAGCAGTACTTC. Encoded protein: CASSQATVGAYEQYF.

The V and J genes are TRBV5-4 and TRBJ1-1, with D possibly being TRBD1 (6 bases). The CDR3 has 14 residues. The ends were cut back, 4 bases at V and 1 base at J, with 11 bases in the middle. CDR1 is SGHNT and CDR2 is YYREEE in the germline V gene (reference sequence). CDR3: CASSPETGNTEAFF. CDR3 coding DNA: TGTGCCAGCAGCCCTGAGACAGGGAACACTGAAGCTTTCTTT.

The chain employs TRBV9 and TRBJ1-3, with D possibly being TRBD1 (6 bases). In germline, CDR1 is SGDLS, CDR2 YYNGEE. V shed 0 bases and J shed 6 bases, with 13 bases lying between them. CDR3 length: 15 amino acids. CDR3 DNA sequence: TGTGCCAGCAGCGTAGCTGGGGACATAATAAACACCATATATTTT. It encodes CASSVAGDIINTIYF.

This clone was found once. V and J are TRBV5-1 and TRBJ1-2, with D possibly matching TRBD1 (6 bases). Germline lookup yields CDR1 SGHRS and CDR2 YFSETQ. V was shortened by 0 bases and J by 5 bases, with 20 bases between the two germline ends. The CDR3 consists of 17 residues. Here the CDR3 reads CASSLELDLDRRYGYTF. The CDR3 nucleotides are TGCGCCAGCAGCTTGGAACTGGACCTGGACAGACGGTATGGCTACACCTTC.

The V gene is TRBV11-3, the J gene TRBJ2-2; 7 bases fit TRBD1. V shed 1 base and J 2 bases; nucleotides not matched to a gene: 4. Germline values: CDR1 SGHNT, CDR2 YENEEA. The CDR3 has 16 residues. The DNA for the CDR3 is TGTGCCAGCAGCTTAGGGGGGACAGCCAACACCGGGGAGCTGTTTTTT. It is translated as CASSLGGTANTGELFF.

V usage is TRBV10-2 and J usage is TRBJ2-1, with a possible D match to TRBD2 (5 bases). The length of the CDR3 is 14 residues. The V end lost 5 bases, the J end lost 7 bases, and 15 bases lay between the germline ends. The V gene's germline CDR1 is WSHSY and CDR2 SAAADI. The CDR3 bases are TGCGCCAGCAGTACTAGTCAAAGGTCTAATGAGCAGTTCTTC. This sequence encodes CASSTSQRSNEQFF.

This clone appeared once. The chain is built from TRBV10-3 and TRBJ2-1; the match to TRBD2 covers 13 bases. The CDR3 is made up of 15 amino acids. J lost 7 bases, V lost 6 bases, and 6 bases had no gene match. CDR1 and CDR2 from the germline V gene are ENHRY and SYGVKD. CDR3 amino acids: CAISPVTSGRNEQFF. DNA for the CDR3: TGTGCCATCAGCCCCGTGACTAGCGGGAGGAATGAGCAGTTCTTC.

V gene TRBV4-2 combines with J gene TRBJ2-3, with 8 bases that match TRBD2. Germline loops: CDR1 LGHNA, CDR2 YNFKEQ. Trimming removed 4 bases from V and 3 bases from J; junction bases left unmatched: 9. There are 16 residues in the CDR3. The CDR3 bases are TGTGCCAGCAGCCTGACGGGAGGGAGTGGGACAGATACGCAGTATTTT. It yields the protein CASSLTGGSGTDTQYF.

The chain uses TRBV27 and TRBJ2-3, with D hard to call. Germline V gene sequence: CDR1 MNHEY, CDR2 SMNVEV (reference sequence). Trimming took 2 bases from V and 7 from J, leaving 10 bases between them. The CDR3 is 13 amino acids. CDR3 nucleotide sequence: TGTGCCAGCAGTTTAAATCTCGAATATACGCAGTATTTT. This gives the protein CASSLNLEYTQYF.

The chain carries TRBV7-2 and TRBJ1-2; D is ambiguous. Germline CDR1 reads SGHTA; CDR2 reads FQGNSA. This CDR3 spans 14 amino acids. V was clipped by 2 bases and J by 5 bases, with 12 bases between them. CDR3 DNA sequence: TGTGCCAGCAGCTTAATGGGCGGCGGGTATGGCTACACCTTC. The encoded protein is CASSLMGGGYGYTF.

The chain employs TRBV4-2 and TRBJ2-7, with D maybe TRBD1 (5 bases). V shed 4 bases and J shed 3 bases, with 10 bases lying between them. Germline CDR1 reads LGHNA; CDR2 reads YNFKEQ. CDR3 length equals 13 residues. The CDR3 coding sequence is TGTGCCAGCAGCCGAGAGACAGACTACGAGCAGTACTTC. Protein product: CASSRETDYEQYF.